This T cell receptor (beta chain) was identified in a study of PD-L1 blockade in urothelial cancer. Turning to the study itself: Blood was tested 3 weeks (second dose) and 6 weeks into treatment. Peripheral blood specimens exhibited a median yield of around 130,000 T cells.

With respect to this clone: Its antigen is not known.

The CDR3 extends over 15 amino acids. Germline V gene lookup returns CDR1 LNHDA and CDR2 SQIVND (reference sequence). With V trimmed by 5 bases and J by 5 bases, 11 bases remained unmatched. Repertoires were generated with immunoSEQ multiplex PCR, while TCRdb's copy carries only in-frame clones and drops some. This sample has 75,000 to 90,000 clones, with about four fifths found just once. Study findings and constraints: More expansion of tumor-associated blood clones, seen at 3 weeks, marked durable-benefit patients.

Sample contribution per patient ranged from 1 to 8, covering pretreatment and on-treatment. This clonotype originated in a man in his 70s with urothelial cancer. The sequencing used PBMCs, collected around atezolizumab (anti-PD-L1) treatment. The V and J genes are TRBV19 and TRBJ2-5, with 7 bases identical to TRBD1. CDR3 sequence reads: CASSATGDREETQYF. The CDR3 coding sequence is TGTGCCAGTAGTGCCACAGGGGACCGCGAGGAGACCCAGTACTTC.